The clone carrying this T cell receptor beta chain was counted many times. Fresh 10 ml peripheral blood yielded PBMCs. The CDR3 regions of TCR beta were amplified from RNA transcripts. TCR CDR3 underwent first-round RT-PCR with the HTBI primer set. Each CDR3 protein is one row after TCRdb ran MiXCR on the multiplex PCR reads. The data hold hundreds of thousands of distinct CDR3 sequences, with 15% to 18% observed a single time. This specimen comes from a study of T cells in Graves' hyperthyroidism and ophthalmopathy. The CDR3 extends over 14 amino acids. Germline CDR1 and CDR2: MNHNS and SASEGT. V lost 7 bases to trimming and J lost 2 bases, with 15 bases between them.

The sample comprised blood. This clonotype was sampled from a woman aged 18 to 35 with Graves' hyperthyroidism that later progressed to Graves' ophthalmopathy. The chain is built from TRBV6-1 and TRBJ2-7; D is tentatively TRBD1 or TRBD2 (5 bases each). CDR3 DNA sequence: TGTGCCAGCACAGGGACCCTAGGCGCCTACGAGCAGTACTTC. This translates into CASTGTLGAYEQYF.